One and the same sample provided the 24 T cell receptor beta chains below, sequenced in a study of shared clonotypes between healthy human individuals. Sequencing was performed with immunoSEQ multiplex PCR; in TCRdb, only in-frame clones are kept and a portion is missing. The sample has over 2 million clones, 85% to 95% seen once. Sequenced input: naive CD4+ T cells from PBMCs. Subset denoted: CD45RA+ positively selected. Receptor source: a man between 18 and 35 years old in good health. Some clones in this sample may be carry-over from other donors' samples.

To note about this clone: Different DNA sequences within this sample yield the same CDR3. The genes are TRBV6-6 and TRBJ1-2, with a possible D match to TRBD1 (5 bases). Germline V gene lookup returns CDR1 MNHNY and CDR2 SVGAGI (reference sequence). V was pared by 6 bases and J by 3 bases, with 11 bases between. This CDR3 is built from 13 residues. The CDR3 DNA sequence: TGTGCCAGCAGGTCCGGGACTGACTATGGCTACACCTTC. Translated: CASRSGTDYGYTF.

This CDR3 is CASTSDVGTYTYEQYF. DNA for the CDR3: TGTGCCAGCACCTCGGACGTCGGGACCTACACCTACGAGCAGTACTTC. This rearrangement joins TRBV5-4 to TRBJ2-7; D possibly uses TRBD1 or TRBD2 (5 bases each). Germline V gene data show CDR1 as SGHNT and CDR2 as YYREEE (reference sequence). Trimming took 6 bases from V and 2 from J, leaving 21 bases between them. The CDR3 runs 16 residues.

This chain connects TRBV19 to TRBJ2-7; D possibly matches TRBD1 or TRBD2 (5 bases each). Trimming took off 6 bases at V and 2 bases at J, with 11 bases between the two ends. The CDR3 covers 13 residues. Per germline, CDR1 LNHDA and CDR2 SQIVND (reference sequence). The DNA for the CDR3 is TGTGCCAGTAGCCGGGACGTACCCTACGAGCAGTACTTC. It yields the protein CASSRDVPYEQYF.

The chain links TRBV19 to TRBJ1-5, with D perhaps matching TRBD1 (6 bases). Trimming cost V 6 bases and J 5 bases, with 14 bases left between them. This CDR3 is 14 amino acids long. The V gene's germline CDR1 is LNHDA and CDR2 SQIVND (reference sequence). CDR3 region: CASRNTGWDQPQHF. DNA of the CDR3: TGTGCCAGTAGGAATACAGGGTGGGATCAGCCCCAGCATTTT.

The chain joins TRBV28 to TRBJ2-1; TRBD2 might be the D (5 bases). V was shortened by 2 bases and J by 7 bases, with 15 bases between the two germline ends. Per germline, CDR1 MDHEN and CDR2 SYDVKM. The CDR3 has 15 amino acids. The CDR3 DNA follows: TGTGCCAGCAGTTTACAGGAGGCCCTTGGGAATGAGCAGTTCTTC. Amino acids: CASSLQEALGNEQFF.

In regard to this clone: This sample includes further DNA sequences coding for the same CDR3. The rearrangement links TRBV5-1 to TRBJ1-3, with a tentative D call TRBD1 (6 bases). The V gene lost 7 bases and the J gene lost 0 bases, with 11 bases spanning the gap. CDR3 length: 14 residues. Germline assignment: CDR1 SGHRS and CDR2 YFSETQ. This CDR3 is CASRDTSSGNTIYF. CDR3 nucleotides: TGCGCCAGCCGGGACACCTCCTCTGGAAACACCATATATTTT.

The chain links TRBV28 to TRBJ2-1, with D perhaps TRBD1 (6 bases). Trimming pared 6 bases from V and 6 bases from J, leaving 15 bases between. The CDR3 totals 14 residues. Germline-derived CDR1 and CDR2 are MDHEN and SYDVKM. CDR3 nucleotides: TGTGCCAGCAGCTTGGGACATATTGGCAATGAGCAGTTCTTC. It specifies CASSLGHIGNEQFF.

This clone was counted a single time. This chain joins TRBV19 and TRBJ2-5; a weak D match, TRBD1 (6 bases). The germline V and J ends were trimmed by 4 bases and 5 bases, with 23 bases remaining between them. The CDR3 runs 17 residues. In germline, CDR1 is LNHDA, CDR2 SQIVND (reference sequence). CDR3 protein: CASSTPGNEGDGETQYF. The CDR3 DNA follows: TGTGCCAGTAGTACTCCGGGGAACGAGGGGGACGGGGAGACCCAGTACTTC.

This clone was detected only once. The CDR3 DNA sequence: TGTGCCAGTCGGTCTTGGGGCCAACGGGCCAATGAGCAGTTCTTC. As protein: CASRSWGQRANEQFF. This chain links TRBV6-5 with TRBJ2-1, with D maybe TRBD1 (5 bases). The ends were cut back, 9 bases at V and 6 bases at J, with 21 bases in the middle. The V gene's germline CDR1 is MNHEY and CDR2 SVGAGI. This CDR3 has 15 residues.

The chain joins TRBV5-1 to TRBJ2-7; tentatively, D is TRBD1 (6 bases). CDR1 is SGHRS, CDR2 YFSETQ, per germline. V lost 5 bases and J 4 bases, leaving 16 bases between the germline ends. The CDR3 is made up of 14 amino acids. The CDR3 here is CASSPGTTGYEQYF. CDR3 bases: TGCGCCAGCAGTCCCGGAACAACAGGGTACGAGCAGTACTTC.

The rearrangement joins TRBV25-1 to TRBJ1-6; the D is unclear. The CDR3 is made up of 13 amino acids. V lost 2 bases and J lost 9, with 8 bases in between. CDR1 is MGHDK, CDR2 SYGVNS, per germline. CDR3 sequence reads: CASSEPGLSPLHF. In DNA form, the CDR3 reads TGTGCCAGCAGTGAACCCGGGCTTTCACCCCTCCACTTT.

The J gene is TRBJ1-2, the V gene TRBV28; D uncertain. From germline, CDR1 is MDHEN and CDR2 SYDVKM. V shed 4 bases and J shed 3 bases, with 12 bases lying between them. This CDR3 region has 14 residues. The CDR3 protein is CASSYLPGDYGYTF. As DNA, the CDR3 is TGTGCCAGCAGTTATCTTCCGGGAGACTATGGCTACACCTTC.

The J gene is TRBJ2-3, the V gene TRBV28; no definite D call. V lost 11 bases and J lost 0, with 15 bases in between. CDR1 is MDHEN, CDR2 SYDVKM, per germline. The CDR3 covers 14 residues. CDR3 nucleotides: TGTGCCGCCCTTCGGGCGATAAGCACAGATACGCAGTATTTT. It codes for CAALRAISTDTQYF.

Concerning this clone: Other DNA sequences in the sample encode the same CDR3. This rearrangement joins TRBV6-6 to TRBJ2-7; no clear D gene. V was shortened by 0 bases and J by 2 bases, with 8 bases between the two germline ends. This CDR3 has 14 residues. CDR1 and CDR2 from the germline V gene are MNHNY and SVGAGI (reference sequence). CDR3 coding DNA: TGTGCCAGCAGTTACTCCCGGACGACCTACGAGCAGTACTTC. Its protein is CASSYSRTTYEQYF.

The chain uses TRBV28 and TRBJ1-1, with 7 positions matching TRBD1. This CDR3 comprises 12 residues. CDR1 and CDR2 (germline): MDHEN, SYDVKM. Here the CDR3 reads CAGGTPNTEAFF. CDR3 DNA: TGTGCAGGGGGCACGCCGAACACTGAAGCTTTCTTT.

The CDR3 spells CASTNWDRVREKLFF. The CDR3 coding sequence is TGTGCCAGCACCAATTGGGACAGGGTTCGGGAAAAACTGTTTTTT. This chain joins TRBV7-9 and TRBJ1-4; 9 bases agree with TRBD1. With 7 bases clipped from V and 8 bases from J, the junction kept 11 bases outside the gene matches. The CDR3 runs to 15 residues. Germline V lookup: CDR1 SEHNR, CDR2 FQNEAQ (reference sequence).

V and J are TRBV6-1 and TRBJ1-2; the D is unclear. The CDR3 has 14 amino acids. Trimming took 6 bases from V and 5 from J, leaving 16 bases between them. Germline V lookup: CDR1 MNHNS, CDR2 SASEGT. The CDR3 spells CASSYSSSQYGYTF. Written as DNA, the CDR3 is TGTGCCAGCAGCTATTCGTCCTCGCAATATGGCTACACCTTC.

The chain carries TRBV27 and TRBJ1-2; D unclear. The CDR3 runs 14 residues. The V end lost 3 bases, the J end lost 8 bases, and 16 bases lay between the germline ends. Germline CDR1 reads MNHEY; CDR2 reads SMNVEV (reference sequence). The DNA of the CDR3 is TGTGCCAGCAGTTTTAGGCAGCAGTCAAAAGGCTACACCTTC. Protein: CASSFRQQSKGYTF.

The chain links TRBV7-3 to TRBJ2-7; D is unclear. CDR3 length: 15 residues. V shed 0 bases and J shed 2 bases, with 11 bases lying between them. Germline V gene sequence: CDR1 SGHTA, CDR2 FQGTGA. The CDR3 DNA follows: TGTGCCAGCAGCTTAACGCCCTCCGGAGCCTACGAGCAGTACTTC. Amino acids: CASSLTPSGAYEQYF.

This clone has just one count. This chain links TRBV6-1 with TRBJ2-7; TRBD2 matches 10 bases. Germline V gene sequence: CDR1 MNHNS, CDR2 SASEGT. This CDR3 spans 15 amino acids. Trimming removed 5 bases from V and 6 bases from J; junction bases left unmatched: 10. The CDR3 spells CASSHRRLAGFEQYF. The CDR3 region has the DNA TGTGCCAGCAGTCACCGTCGACTAGCGGGTTTCGAGCAGTACTTC.

The CDR3 here is CASSRSQGALGPYEQYF. The CDR3 DNA reads as TGTGCCAGCTCCCGGTCCCAGGGGGCGCTTGGTCCCTACGAGCAGTACTTC. V usage is TRBV18 and J usage is TRBJ2-7, with 8 bases lining up with TRBD1. V gave up 6 bases and J gave up 2 bases; unmatched junction bases: 15. This CDR3 spans 17 amino acids. The V gene's germline CDR1 is KGHSH and CDR2 LQKENI.

This chain connects TRBV5-4 to TRBJ2-7; maybe TRBD2 (6 bases). V was clipped by 4 bases and J by 2 bases, with 13 bases between them. There are 14 residues in the CDR3. Germline assignment: CDR1 SGHNT and CDR2 YYREEE (reference sequence). This chain's CDR3 is CASSQGGETYEQYF. The CDR3 DNA reads TGTGCCAGCAGCCAAGGAGGGGAAACCTACGAGCAGTACTTC.

The chain has TRBV29-1 and TRBJ2-2; D gene unclear. V was shortened by 5 bases and J by 2 bases, with 15 bases between the two germline ends. The germline V gene has CDR1 SQVTM and CDR2 ANQGSEA. The CDR3 extends over 15 amino acids. The CDR3 spells CSVSVGPANTGELFF. The CDR3 region has the DNA TGCAGCGTTTCGGTAGGGCCAGCCAACACCGGGGAGCTGTTTTTT.

The V call is TRBV10-3, the J call TRBJ2-1; 7 nucleotides line up with TRBD2. The CDR3 sequence is 14 residues long. V shed 8 bases and J 9 bases; nucleotides not matched to a gene: 13. CDR1 ENHRY and CDR2 SYGVKD come from the germline V gene. The DNA of the CDR3 is TGTGCCATCTCTAGCGGAGGAGTAATGCTTGAGCAGTTCTTC. It is translated as CAISSGGVMLEQFF.